Presented here are 16 T cell receptor beta chains from one specimen sequenced in a study of shared clonotypes between healthy human individuals. Naive CD8 cells lacked CD45RO and underwent positive selection for CCR7, leaving out terminally differentiated effector memory CD45RA+ cells. Only in-frame clones appear in the TCRdb table, and some are missing; sequencing was by immunoSEQ multiplex PCR. The sample shows hundreds of thousands of clones, 96% of them seen only once. The sequencing sample was made of naive CD8+ T cells sorted from blood. The receptor set was obtained from a young woman in good health.

The chain joins TRBV5-4 to TRBJ1-1; D gene uncertain. CDR3 length: 11 amino acids. Trimming removed 5 bases from V and 5 bases from J, with 7 bases in between. Per the germline V gene, CDR1 is SGHNT and CDR2 is YYREEE (reference sequence). CDR3 coding DNA: TGTGCCAGCAGGGACGAAACTGAAGCTTTCTTT. Protein product: CASRDETEAFF.

The chain is built from TRBV15 and TRBJ2-7; tentatively, D is TRBD1 (5 bases). Trimming pared 9 bases from V and 6 bases from J, leaving 18 bases between. The CDR3 runs to 13 residues. In germline, CDR1 is LNHNV, CDR2 YYDKDF (reference sequence). The DNA of the CDR3 is TGTGCCACAAGAGACAGTCCCGCTTCCGAGCAGTACTTC. This translates into CATRDSPASEQYF.

The chain links TRBV5-6 to TRBJ1-2, with D perhaps matching TRBD1 (5 bases). CDR3 length equals 14 residues. Germline V gene lookup returns CDR1 SGHDT and CDR2 YYEEEE. V lost 0 bases and J lost 1, with 7 bases in between. In DNA form, the CDR3 reads TGTGCCAGCAGCTTGGTCGGGGGTAACTATGGCTACACCTTC. Translation: CASSLVGGNYGYTF.

This rearrangement joins TRBV27 to TRBJ1-1; no clear D. V was clipped by 0 bases and J by 0 bases, with 14 bases between them. CDR3 length: 17 amino acids. Germline V gene data show CDR1 as MNHEY and CDR2 as SMNVEV (reference sequence). CDR3 DNA sequence: TGTGCCAGCAGTTTATCATCCCCGGGGAAGTTGAACACTGAAGCTTTCTTT. Translation: CASSLSSPGKLNTEAFF.

The chain has TRBV7-9 and TRBJ2-7; D is ambiguous. Trimming left V 5 bases short and J 5 bases short, with 10 bases between. In germline, CDR1 is SEHNR, CDR2 FQNEAQ (reference sequence). The CDR3 totals 12 residues. CDR3 nucleotide sequence: TGTGCCAGCAGCCTCTCAAAGAACGAGCAGTACTTC. Translated, it gives CASSLSKNEQYF.

The V gene is TRBV20-1, the J gene TRBJ1-2; D call uncertain. Trimming removed 6 bases from V and 7 bases from J, with 12 bases in between. Germline assignment: CDR1 DFQATT and CDR2 SNEGSKA (reference sequence). CDR3 length: 11 amino acids. The CDR3 coding sequence is TGCAGTGCCTCACCAACGGGTGGCTACACCTTC. Its translation is CSASPTGGYTF.

This rearrangement joins TRBV4-1 to TRBJ1-2; 9 bases match TRBD1. The CDR3 is 15 residues long. The germline CDR1 and CDR2 sequences are MGHRA and YSYEKL. V dropped 4 bases and J dropped 3; count of bases not matched to a gene: 6. The CDR3 nucleotides read TGCGCCAGCAGCCTGACCCGGGACAGGGACTATGGCTACACCTTC. Protein product: CASSLTRDRDYGYTF.

The rearrangement links TRBV7-9 to TRBJ2-5; D is perhaps TRBD2 (6 bases). The germline V gene has CDR1 SEHNR and CDR2 FQNEAQ (reference sequence). With 5 bases removed from V and 4 bases from J, the gap between germline ends came to 17 bases. This CDR3 is built from 15 residues. The DNA for the CDR3 is TGTGCCAGCAGCCGGGTACTCGGGCGGGGAGAGACCCAGTACTTC. This codes for CASSRVLGRGETQYF.

The chain links TRBV28 to TRBJ1-5; TRBD1 matches 9 bases. The germline V gene has CDR1 MDHEN and CDR2 SYDVKM. This CDR3 has 14 amino acids. After removal of 6 bases from V and 9 bases from J, the junction contained 9 bases not matched to a gene. The CDR3 DNA reads as TGTGCCAGCAGCCCCACAGGGGGCGGATGGCCCCAGCATTTT. It codes for CASSPTGGGWPQHF.

The rearrangement links TRBV18 to TRBJ2-7; possibly TRBD1 or TRBD2 for D (6 bases each). The V gene's germline CDR1 is KGHSH and CDR2 LQKENI. This CDR3 has 16 residues. V dropped 0 bases and J dropped 6 bases, with 18 bases sitting between them. The CDR3 protein is CASSPPMLEGDREQYF. The CDR3, as DNA: TGTGCCAGCTCACCACCGATGTTGGAGGGGGATCGCGAGCAGTACTTC.

V usage is TRBV7-3 and J usage is TRBJ2-1; D perhaps matches TRBD2 (6 bases). The germline CDR1 and CDR2 sequences are SGHTA and FQGTGA. Trimming removed 2 bases at V and 6 bases at J, with 11 bases between. The CDR3 spans 14 residues. The DNA of the CDR3 is TGTGCCAGCAGCTTAGGGCTAGCGAGCAATGAGCAGTTCTTC. This encodes CASSLGLASNEQFF. Filled out from reference TRBV7-3 and TRBJ2-1, the complete variable domain reads GAGVSQTPSNKVTEKGKYVELRCDPISGHTALYWYRQSLGQGPEFLIYFQGTGAADDSGLPNDRFFAVRPEGSVSTLKIQRTERGDSAVYLCASSLGLASNEQFFGPGTRLTVL.

V usage is TRBV29-1 and J usage is TRBJ2-2; 8 bases agree with TRBD2. The CDR3 loop spans 15 amino acids. CDR1 is SQVTM, CDR2 ANQGSEA, per germline. J gave up 2 bases and V 4 bases, and 6 bases lay outside the gene matches. CDR3 coding DNA: TGCAGCGTTGTTTGGGCGGGGGGTAACACCGGGGAGCTGTTTTTT. This translates into CSVVWAGGNTGELFF.

The chain recombines TRBV7-9 with TRBJ2-2; D uncertain. Germline CDR1 reads SEHNR; CDR2 reads FQNEAQ (reference sequence). V gave up 0 bases and J gave up 0 bases, with 8 bases separating them. The CDR3 spans 16 residues. This chain's CDR3 is CASSLATTANTGELFF. Here the CDR3 DNA reads TGTGCCAGCAGCTTAGCGACAACGGCGAACACCGGGGAGCTGTTTTTT.

The chain recombines TRBV5-6 with TRBJ2-7; 10 positions agree with TRBD2. V lost 2 bases and J lost 5; bases outside the gene matches: 4. Germline V gene sequence: CDR1 SGHDT, CDR2 YYEEEE. This CDR3 comprises 14 residues. CDR3 amino acids: CASSFLAGVNEQYF. In DNA form, the CDR3 reads TGTGCCAGCAGCTTTCTAGCGGGAGTTAACGAGCAGTACTTC.

The V call is TRBV27, the J call TRBJ2-2; the match to TRBD2 covers 12 bases. The CDR3 totals 15 residues. Trimming removed 8 bases from V and 9 bases from J; junction bases left unmatched: 10. Germline V gives CDR1 MNHEY, CDR2 SMNVEV (reference sequence). The CDR3 protein is CASGKGTSGPRELFF. CDR3 coding DNA: TGTGCCAGCGGGAAAGGGACTAGCGGGCCCCGGGAGCTGTTTTTT.

This CDR3 is CASSLVGENHEQYF. DNA for the CDR3: TGTGCCAGCAGCTTGGTGGGGGAAAATCACGAGCAGTACTTC. The rearrangement joins TRBV5-6 to TRBJ2-7; D may be TRBD1 or TRBD2 (5 bases each). The CDR3 runs 14 residues. Per germline, CDR1 SGHDT and CDR2 YYEEEE. Trimming removed 0 bases from V and 5 bases from J, with 12 bases in between.